These 25 T cell receptor beta chains originate from one sample sequenced in a study of regulatory T cells in long-lasting Graves disease. Time point: persistent/refractory GD, antithyroid drugs over 5 years with positive TRAb. From PBMCs, RNA was extracted and then used to make the TCR library. Arm-PCR with iRepertoire HTBI primers amplified the CDR3 regions for these TCR beta libraries. TCRdb fed the multiplex PCR reads into MiXCR, producing one record per CDR3 protein. The table has almost 350,000 distinct CDR3 sequences, roughly 21% seen once; the top ten hold just under 30%. Material: peripheral blood mononuclear cells (PBMCs), obtained when the disease was refractory, from a patient treated with antithyroid drugs. These receptors were collected from a female donor with Graves disease.

This clonotype appeared a few times. DNA for the CDR3: TGCGCCAGCAAGCCTCAGAACAGTTACGAGCAGTACTTC. Its translation is CASKPQNSYEQYF. V gene TRBV5-1 combines with J gene TRBJ2-4; D call uncertain. The J call is in doubt because the DNA end fits TRBJ2-7 better. The CDR3 has 13 amino acids. CDR1 and CDR2 (germline): SGHRS, YFSETQ.

This chain's CDR3 is CASSYKGITGELFF. CDR3 DNA: TGTGCCAGCAGTTACAAGGGGATTACCGGGGAGCTGTTTTTT. This rearrangement joins TRBV6-5 to TRBJ2-2; D is possibly TRBD1 (5 bases). This CDR3 is 14 amino acids long. The germline gives CDR1 MNHEY, CDR2 SVGAGI. V lost 2 bases to trimming and J lost 5 bases, with 9 bases between them.

This chain connects TRBV9 to TRBJ2-5, with D possibly matching TRBD1 (5 bases). Germline V gene lookup returns CDR1 SGDLS and CDR2 YYNGEE. V lost 2 bases to trimming and J lost 7 bases, with 12 bases between them. The length of the CDR3 is 13 residues. CDR3 sequence (DNA): TGTGCCAGCAGCGTCGGTCAGGGTGGGACCCAGTACTTC. Protein product: CASSVGQGGTQYF.

The sample holds many counts of this clonotype. The chain links TRBV2 to TRBJ2-5, with TRBD2 matching over 9 bases. Unmatched junction bases numbered 11, after V lost 7 bases and J lost 5 bases. Germline V gene data show CDR1 as SNHLY and CDR2 as FYNNEI. This CDR3 spans 15 amino acids. The CDR3 DNA sequence: TGTGCCAGCATGGACCCCGGGACTAGCCGTGAGACCCAGTACTTC. As protein: CASMDPGTSRETQYF.

This clonotype was detected a few times. DNA of the CDR3: TGCAGCGTTCAAGCGGCCTACAATGAGCAGTTCTTC. It codes for CSVQAAYNEQFF. The V and J genes are TRBV29-1 and TRBJ2-1, with D maybe TRBD2 (5 bases). The CDR3 sequence is 12 residues long. Germline CDR1 SQVTM, CDR2 ANQGSEA. V lost 5 bases and J lost 2, with 7 bases in between.

This clonotype was seen a handful of times. This chain links TRBV12-3 or TRBV12-4 with TRBJ1-6; a weak D match, TRBD1 (5 bases). The CDR3 spans 11 residues. V shed 7 bases and J shed 14 bases, with 12 bases lying between them. CDR3 DNA: TGTGCCAGCACCGCATCGGGGGCCCTCCACTTT. As protein: CASTASGALHF.

This chain links TRBV19 with TRBJ1-5, with 8 bases fitting TRBD1. Unmatched junction bases numbered 16, after V lost 5 bases and J lost 4 bases. The CDR3 is made up of 18 amino acids. Germline-derived CDR1 and CDR2 are LNHDA and SQIVND (reference sequence). Here the CDR3 DNA reads TGTGCCAGTAGTCGAGCAACCGGGACAGGAGGCCTGAATCAGCCCCAGCATTTT. It encodes CASSRATGTGGLNQPQHF. Drawing the rest from reference TRBV19 and TRBJ1-5, the complete variable domain is DGGITQSPKYLFRKEGQNVTLSCEQNLNHDAMYWYRQDPGQGLRLIYYSQIVNDFQKGDIAEGYSVSREKKESFPLTVTSAQKNPTAFYLCASSRATGTGGLNQPQHFGDGTRLSIL.

This clonotype appeared a few times. A far more abundant clone sits one base away, making this likely a read error. The gene calls are TRBV7-2 and TRBJ2-7; 10 nucleotides line up with TRBD1. Looked up from germline, CDR1 is SGHTA and CDR2 is FQGNSA. The CDR3 consists of 14 residues. V was clipped by 6 bases and J by 3 bases; unmatched bases: 5. In DNA, the CDR3 is TGTGCCAGCAGTCGGGACAGGGGATTCTACGAGCAGTACTTC. This encodes CASSRDRGFYEQYF.

Many counts were recorded for this clonotype. The chain joins TRBV6-5 to TRBJ2-7; D is ambiguous. There are 12 residues in the CDR3. The V gene lost 2 bases and the J gene lost 4 bases, with 6 bases spanning the gap. Per the germline V gene, CDR1 is MNHEY and CDR2 is SVGAGI. The CDR3 coding sequence is TGTGCCAGCAGTTACACCCATTACGAGCAGTACTTC. Amino acids: CASSYTHYEQYF.

In its sample, this clonotype was seen many times. The rearrangement links TRBV2 to TRBJ2-7, with TRBD2 matching over 8 bases. The CDR3 length is 15 residues. The trim removed 3 bases at V and 0 bases at J, leaving 4 bases unmatched. The germline CDR1 and CDR2 sequences are SNHLY and FYNNEI. The CDR3 nucleotides read TGTGCCAGCAGTGATGGCGGGGGGCTCTCCTACGAGCAGTACTTC. It translates to CASSDGGGLSYEQYF.

The rearrangement links TRBV29-1 to TRBJ2-7; 7 bases are a match to TRBD2. V dropped 5 bases and J dropped 5; count of bases not matched to a gene: 9. This CDR3 has 13 residues. Germline loops: CDR1 SQVTM, CDR2 ANQGSEA. The CDR3 spells CSVWGEGPHEQYF. The CDR3 nucleotides are TGCAGCGTTTGGGGGGAGGGCCCCCACGAGCAGTACTTC.

This clonotype was detected many times. The chain combines TRBV7-8 with TRBJ2-7; no reliable D call. The CDR3 loop spans 13 amino acids. V was cut by 0 bases and J by 2 bases, with 5 bases left in between. Germline V gene data show CDR1 as SGHVS and CDR2 as FQNEAQ. In DNA, the CDR3 is TGTGCCAGCAGCTTAGCATCAGCCTACGAGCAGTACTTC. It yields the protein CASSLASAYEQYF.

There are many counts of this clonotype. J is TRBJ1-1 and V is TRBV11-2; D call uncertain. The germline V gene has CDR1 SGHAT and CDR2 FQNNGV. The V end lost 0 bases, the J end lost 4 bases, and 12 bases lay between the germline ends. The CDR3 is 15 residues long. CDR3 region: CASSLDPGESTEAFF. The CDR3 DNA sequence: TGTGCCAGCAGCTTAGATCCCGGGGAAAGCACTGAAGCTTTCTTT.

This clonotype was seen repeatedly, ten times or more. The chain links TRBV5-6 to TRBJ1-6; maybe TRBD1 (5 bases). Germline V gives CDR1 SGHDT, CDR2 YYEEEE. The length of the CDR3 is 14 residues. Trimming pared 6 bases from V and 6 bases from J, leaving 13 bases between. Written as DNA, the CDR3 is TGTGCCAGCACCCCCCAGGGTACTAATTCACCCCTCCACTTT. This sequence encodes CASTPQGTNSPLHF. Complete variable domain (other parts from reference TRBV5-6 and TRBJ1-6): DAGVTQSPTHLIKTRGQQVTLRCSPKSGHDTVSWYQQALGQGPQFIFQYYEEEERQRGNFPDRFSGHQFPNYSSELNVNALLLGDSALYLCASTPQGTNSPLHFGNGTRLTVT.

Details on this clonotype: One end of the junction fails to match germline, which may point to a read error. The chain couples TRBV7-7 to TRBJ2-5; no firm D call. The CDR3 runs 13 residues. Germline CDR1 reads SSHAT; CDR2 reads FNYEAQ (reference sequence). CDR3 DNA: TGTGCTAGCAGCTCAAAGGTCCGGGAGACCCAGTACTTC. Translation: CASSSKVRETQYF.

This clonotype was observed at least ten times. The genes are TRBV6-5 and TRBJ2-7; 8 nucleotides line up with TRBD1. With 3 bases clipped from V and 1 base from J, the junction kept 2 bases outside the gene matches. The V gene's germline CDR1 is MNHEY and CDR2 SVGAGI. This CDR3 contains 14 residues. The CDR3, as DNA: TGTGCCAGCAGTTATAACAGGGGGTCCTACGAGCAGTACTTC. Translation gives CASSYNRGSYEQYF.

The V gene is TRBV11-2, the J gene TRBJ1-2, with 8 bases that match TRBD1. J was trimmed by 5 bases and V by 5 bases; bases with no gene match: 7. Looked up from germline, CDR1 is SGHAT and CDR2 is FQNNGV. The CDR3 is 14 amino acids. CDR3 amino acids: CASSARGRGYGYTF. The CDR3 DNA reads TGTGCCAGCAGCGCCAGGGGGCGAGGGTATGGCTACACCTTC.

This clonotype was counted ten times or more. The chain links TRBV27 to TRBJ1-1, with D unresolved. The CDR3 extends over 15 amino acids. The germline CDR1 and CDR2 sequences are MNHEY and SMNVEV (reference sequence). V was shortened by 4 bases and J by 3 bases, with 15 bases between the two germline ends. Here the CDR3 reads CASSSRGRADTEAFF. The CDR3 DNA reads TGTGCCAGCAGTTCCCGCGGCCGGGCGGACACTGAAGCTTTCTTT.

This clonotype was seen many times. The V and J genes are TRBV2 and TRBJ1-5, with D possibly TRBD1 on 5 matching bases. The V gene's germline CDR1 is SNHLY and CDR2 FYNNEI. Between the trimmed V and J ends, which lost 4 bases and 4 bases, there was a span of 11 bases. The CDR3 totals 14 residues. CDR3 nucleotide sequence: TGTGCCAGCAGTGTAGAATGGGGGAATCAGCCCCAGCATTTT. Translated: CASSVEWGNQPQHF.

This clonotype came up many times. The V and J genes are TRBV20-1 and TRBJ1-2; 8 nucleotides match TRBD1. Trimming cost V 3 bases and J 4 bases; bases outside gene matches: 10. This CDR3 region has 15 residues. Germline V gives CDR1 DFQATT, CDR2 SNEGSKA (reference sequence). This chain's CDR3 is CSASLRQGTIYGYTF. The CDR3 DNA reads as TGCAGTGCTAGCCTCAGACAGGGGACTATCTATGGCTACACCTTC.

This clonotype was counted at least ten times. The rearrangement joins TRBV5-1 to TRBJ2-4, with unresolved D. The CDR3 extends over 12 amino acids. The germline V gene has CDR1 SGHRS and CDR2 YFSETQ. The germline V and J ends were trimmed by 1 base and 8 bases, with 7 bases remaining between them. Written as DNA, the CDR3 is TGCGCCAGCAGCTTGTCTGGAGACATTCAGTACTTC. This sequence encodes CASSLSGDIQYF.

This clonotype was observed a handful of times. This chain joins TRBV18 and TRBJ1-2, with 8 bases aligning to TRBD1. CDR1 is KGHSH, CDR2 LQKENI, per germline. The CDR3 spans 15 residues. After removal of 3 bases from V and 5 bases from J, the junction contained 8 bases not matched to a gene. CDR3 DNA: TGTGCCAGCTCACCGGGACAGGAGAGTTTTTATGGCTACACCTTC. This codes for CASSPGQESFYGYTF.

This chain uses TRBV2 with TRBJ1-1, with a tentative D call TRBD1 (5 bases). The V end lost 6 bases, the J end lost 8 bases, and 16 bases lay between the germline ends. CDR1 and CDR2 (germline): SNHLY, FYNNEI. This CDR3 is 13 amino acids long. CDR3 sequence: CASSSRGGREAFF. The CDR3 DNA follows: TGTGCCAGCAGCTCCCGGGGCGGGCGGGAAGCTTTCTTT.

In this sample, this clonotype turned up a few times. The V and J genes are TRBV9 and TRBJ1-2, with D maybe TRBD1 (6 bases). Germline-derived CDR1 and CDR2 are SGDLS and YYNGEE. The CDR3 totals 15 residues. Between the trimmed V and J ends, which lost 3 bases and 0 bases, there was a span of 12 bases. The CDR3 DNA reads TGTGCCAGCAGCGGTTGGGGGCTCACTAACTATGGCTACACCTTC. As protein: CASSGWGLTNYGYTF.

This clonotype was picked up many times. V gene TRBV20-1 combines with J gene TRBJ1-2; D gene uncertain. Germline V CDR1 and CDR2: DFQATT, SNEGSKA (reference sequence). CDR3 length: 11 residues. Trimming shortened V by 3 bases and J by 6 bases, and 8 bases separated the two germline ends. CDR3 bases: TGCAGTGCTAGTTGGTTTCATGGCTACACCTTC. This codes for CSASWFHGYTF.